This T cell receptor (beta chain) was sequenced in a study of CD8+ T cells in alopecia areata. Overall study findings and caveats: Especially in alopecia totalis/universalis, lesional scalp showed greater clonality than normal scalp did. Scalp samples also yield sequences of resident alphabeta T cells from normal skin.

Treatment specified: oral pan-JAK inhibitor, 5-10 mg twice daily. PBMC-derived CD4+ and CD8+ T cells were sorted. RNA, once extracted, was reverse transcribed into cDNA for use as the sequencing template. Method: immunoSEQ multiplex PCR; TCRdb's copy keeps in-frame clones and lacks some. Here the sample spans about 200,000 clones, around 57% being singletons. The germline V gene has CDR1 SQVTM and CDR2 ANQGSEA. This CDR3 is 8 amino acids long. A note on this clone: Its antigen is not identified. At one end, the junction sequence differs from germline, possibly due to a read error.

The input for sequencing was CD4+ T cells sorted from blood, taken at week 4, from a patient treated with tofacitinib. V and J are TRBV29-1 and TRBJ1-2; 10 bases match TRBD1. This TCR derives from a human donor with alopecia areata. DNA for the CDR3: TGCAGCGCTGGGGACAGGGGATTC. This translates into CSAGDRGF.